The sequence of this T cell receptor (beta chain) was determined in a study of cytomegalovirus exposure and HLA in healthy donors. Study-wide results and caveats: By HLA locus, TCR association rates varied in a later analysis, with DRB1 showing the most and HLA-C the fewest.

PCR amplification relied on 60 Vbeta primers (plus 13 Jbeta primers). Some clones are missing from TCRdb's copy, which holds only in-frame ones; the method was immunoSEQ multiplex PCR. The sample includes around 150,000 clones, over 70% of them seen just once. CDR1 and CDR2 (germline): ENHRY, SYGVKD. Trimming removed 4 bases from V and 2 bases from J; junction bases left unmatched: 6. The CDR3 is made up of 15 amino acids. This clone was detected a few times. Its antigen remains unknown. This clonotype was sampled from a woman aged 40-49 years in good health and CMV-seronegative. Sample: PBMCs. V is TRBV10-3 and J is TRBJ2-7; 9 nucleotides agree with TRBD1. The CDR3 sequence: CAISVSGTGPYEQYF. CDR3 bases: TGTGCCATCAGTGTGTCCGGGACAGGGCCCTACGAGCAGTACTTC.